These 11 T cell receptor beta chains were sequenced from one sample in a study of OX40 agonist ivuxolimab in advanced cancers. Clones were sequenced by immunoSEQ multiplex PCR, and TCRdb holds only the in-frame ones, with some missing. The table has roughly 80,000 clones, around nine tenths seen once; the top ten hold around 0.7%. Here the sequenced sample was CD4+ or CD8+ T cells sorted from blood, taken in a trial of the OX40 agonist ivuxolimab. The receptors originated from an adult with an advanced solid tumor such as melanoma, head and neck, liver or kidney cancer.

This clone came up once. The chain employs TRBV5-1 and TRBJ1-4; 8 bases are shared with TRBD1. The CDR3 is made up of 16 amino acids. The germline V gene has CDR1 SGHRS and CDR2 YFSETQ. V dropped 1 base and J dropped 7; count of bases not matched to a gene: 9. This CDR3 is CASSLRGTGRTEKLFF. The CDR3 DNA follows: TGCGCCAGCAGCTTGCGCGGGACAGGTCGGACTGAAAAACTGTTTTTT.

This chain uses TRBV9 with TRBJ2-2, with D tentatively TRBD2 (5 bases). The CDR3 contains 14 residues. V was shortened by 0 bases and J by 6 bases, with 9 bases between the two germline ends. Per germline, CDR1 SGDLS and CDR2 YYNGEE. CDR3 in DNA: TGTGCCAGCAGCGTAGACATGGGAGCCGGGGAGCTGTTTTTT. Translated, it gives CASSVDMGAGELFF.

The gene calls are TRBV7-2 and TRBJ2-7; 11 bases line up with TRBD2. Germline values: CDR1 SGHTA, CDR2 FQGNSA. This CDR3 region has 15 residues. Unmatched junction bases numbered 3, after V lost 5 bases and J lost 0 bases. The CDR3: CASSGGTSGSYEQYF. CDR3 bases: TGTGCCAGCAGCGGGGGGACTAGCGGCTCCTACGAGCAGTACTTC.

The chain uses TRBV5-1 and TRBJ2-3, with TRBD2 as a possible D gene (5 bases). Trimming cost V 0 bases and J 0 bases, with 8 bases left between them. The CDR3 consists of 15 residues. Germline CDR1 and CDR2: SGHRS and YFSETQ. CDR3 coding DNA: TGCGCCAGCAGCTTGGACGGGGTTAGCACAGATACGCAGTATTTT. Translation: CASSLDGVSTDTQYF.

This clone was picked up a small number of times. The chain recombines TRBV7-9 with TRBJ2-1, with 11 bases aligning to TRBD2. This CDR3 contains 16 residues. V lost 6 bases and J lost 10; bases outside the gene matches: 14. Germline-derived CDR1 and CDR2 are SEHNR and FQNEAQ (reference sequence). CDR3 loop: CASRKEGSGRAGEQFF. As DNA, the CDR3 is TGTGCCAGCAGAAAAGAGGGTAGCGGGAGGGCCGGGGAGCAGTTCTTC.

The genes are TRBV11-2 and TRBJ1-5; D might be TRBD1 (6 bases). This CDR3 is 18 amino acids long. Germline CDR1 SGHAT, CDR2 FQNNGV. Trimming removed 2 bases at V and 7 bases at J, with 24 bases between. The DNA of the CDR3 is TGTGCCAGCAGCTTAAACCCGCCACATACAGGGAGGAGACAGCCCCAGCATTTT. Its translation is CASSLNPPHTGRRQPQHF.

The rearrangement links TRBV7-2 to TRBJ2-3, with D unclear. Looked up from germline, CDR1 is SGHTA and CDR2 is FQGNSA. Trimming left V 1 base short and J 6 bases short, with 5 bases between. The CDR3 contains 12 residues. The CDR3 DNA reads as TGTGCCAGCAGCTTAGATAAGGATACGCAGTATTTT. As protein: CASSLDKDTQYF.

A single count supports this clone. This chain joins TRBV7-9 and TRBJ2-7; 8 bases agree with TRBD1. Losses at the gene ends were 5 bases for V and 6 bases for J; bases not matched to a gene: 12. Germline V CDR1 and CDR2: SEHNR, FQNEAQ (reference sequence). This CDR3 is built from 15 residues. The CDR3 sequence is CASSQTDRGVGEQYF. For the CDR3, the DNA is TGTGCCAGCAGCCAAACAGACAGGGGAGTTGGCGAGCAGTACTTC.

The rearrangement links TRBV6-1 to TRBJ1-4, with D uncertain. The CDR3 sequence is 12 residues long. V was trimmed by 8 bases and J by 0 bases, leaving 4 bases between them. Germline V lookup: CDR1 MNHNS, CDR2 SASEGT. The CDR3 DNA reads as TGTGCCAGCCGTACAACTAATGAAAAACTGTTTTTT. It yields the protein CASRTTNEKLFF.

The V call is TRBV19, the J call TRBJ1-5; no clear D gene. The germline V gene has CDR1 LNHDA and CDR2 SQIVND (reference sequence). The length of the CDR3 is 13 residues. V gave up 7 bases and J gave up 6 bases, with 13 bases separating them. CDR3 residues: CASNFWGTQPQHF. The CDR3 nucleotides are TGTGCCAGTAATTTCTGGGGAACTCAGCCCCAGCATTTT.

J is TRBJ2-4 and V is TRBV5-1; weak D call: TRBD2 (5 bases). CDR1 SGHRS and CDR2 YFSETQ come from the germline V gene. V was shortened by 1 base and J by 0 bases, with 11 bases between the two germline ends. The CDR3 has 16 amino acids. The CDR3 coding sequence is TGCGCCAGCAGCTTGAACGTGGGAGTAGCCAAAAACATTCAGTACTTC. Protein: CASSLNVGVAKNIQYF.